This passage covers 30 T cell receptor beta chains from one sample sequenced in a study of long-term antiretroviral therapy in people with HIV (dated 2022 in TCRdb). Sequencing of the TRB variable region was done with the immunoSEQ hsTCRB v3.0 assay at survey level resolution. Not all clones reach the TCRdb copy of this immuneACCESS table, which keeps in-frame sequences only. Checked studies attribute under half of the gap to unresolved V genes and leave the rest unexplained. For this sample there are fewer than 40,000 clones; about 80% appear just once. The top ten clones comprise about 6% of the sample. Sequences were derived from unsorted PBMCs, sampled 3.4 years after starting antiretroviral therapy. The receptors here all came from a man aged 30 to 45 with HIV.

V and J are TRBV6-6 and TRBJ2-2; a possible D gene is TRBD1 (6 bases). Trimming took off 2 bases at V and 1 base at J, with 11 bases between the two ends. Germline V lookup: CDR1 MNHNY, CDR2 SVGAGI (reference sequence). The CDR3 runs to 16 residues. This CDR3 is CASSYLGTLNTGELFF. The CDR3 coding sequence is TGTGCCAGCAGTTACCTTGGGACACTGAACACCGGGGAGCTGTTTTTT.

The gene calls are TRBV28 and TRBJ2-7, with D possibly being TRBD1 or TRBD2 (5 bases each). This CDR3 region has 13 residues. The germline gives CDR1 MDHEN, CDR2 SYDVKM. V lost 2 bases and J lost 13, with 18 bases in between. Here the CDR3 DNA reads TGTGCCAGCAGTTTAGGGACCAAGGGGCCAGGCTACTTC. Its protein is CASSLGTKGPGYF.

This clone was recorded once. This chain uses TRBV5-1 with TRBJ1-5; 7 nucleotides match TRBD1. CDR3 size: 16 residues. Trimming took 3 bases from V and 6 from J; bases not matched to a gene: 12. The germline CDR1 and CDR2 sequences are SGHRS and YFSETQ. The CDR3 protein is CASSYSGTELGQPQHF. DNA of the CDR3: TGCGCCAGCAGCTATTCCGGGACAGAGTTAGGTCAGCCCCAGCATTTT. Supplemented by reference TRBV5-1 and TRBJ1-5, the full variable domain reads KAGVTQTPRYLIKTRGQQVTLSCSPISGHRSVSWYQQTPGQGLQFLFEYFSETQRNKGNFPGRFSGRQFSNSRSEMNVSTLELGDSALYLCASSYSGTELGQPQHFGDGTRLSIL.

CDR3 DNA sequence: TGCGCCAGCAGCTTGGCGGGACACATCACAGATACGCAGTATTTT. Amino acids: CASSLAGHITDTQYF. This rearrangement joins TRBV5-1 to TRBJ2-3; tentatively, D is TRBD1 (6 bases). V shed 0 bases and J shed 2 bases, with 10 bases lying between them. From germline, CDR1 is SGHRS and CDR2 YFSETQ. The CDR3 is 15 residues long.

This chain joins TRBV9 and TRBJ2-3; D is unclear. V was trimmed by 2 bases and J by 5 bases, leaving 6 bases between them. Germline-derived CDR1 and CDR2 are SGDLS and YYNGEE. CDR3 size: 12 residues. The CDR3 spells CASSVAQDTQYF. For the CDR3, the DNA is TGTGCCAGCAGCGTGGCCCAAGATACGCAGTATTTT. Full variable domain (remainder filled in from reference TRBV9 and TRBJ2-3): DSGVTQTPKHLITATGQRVTLRCSPRSGDLSVYWYQQSLDQGLQFLIQYYNGEERAKGNILERFSAQQFPDLHSELNLSSLELGDSALYFCASSVAQDTQYFGPGTRLTVL.

The CDR3 loop reads CASSQGYGAGEGETQYF. The CDR3 DNA reads TGCGCCAGCAGCCAAGGATACGGGGCGGGAGAAGGGGAGACCCAGTACTTC. The genes are TRBV4-3 and TRBJ2-5; 7 nucleotides line up with TRBD2. With V trimmed by 1 base and J by 5 bases, 13 bases remained unmatched. Germline lookup yields CDR1 LGHNA and CDR2 YSLEER. The CDR3 consists of 17 residues.

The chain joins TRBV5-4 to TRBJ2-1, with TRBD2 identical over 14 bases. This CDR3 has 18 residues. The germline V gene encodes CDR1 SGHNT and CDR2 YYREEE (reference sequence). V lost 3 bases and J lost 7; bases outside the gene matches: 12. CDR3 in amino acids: CASSSGSGTSGSWNEQFF. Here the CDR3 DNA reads TGTGCCAGCAGCTCGGGCTCCGGGACTAGCGGGAGTTGGAATGAGCAGTTCTTC.

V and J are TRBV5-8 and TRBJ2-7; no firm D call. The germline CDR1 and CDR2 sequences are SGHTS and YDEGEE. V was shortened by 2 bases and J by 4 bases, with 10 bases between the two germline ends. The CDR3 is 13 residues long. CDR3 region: CASSLGRVYEQYF. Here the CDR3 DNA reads TGTGCCAGCAGCTTAGGACGGGTATACGAGCAGTACTTC.

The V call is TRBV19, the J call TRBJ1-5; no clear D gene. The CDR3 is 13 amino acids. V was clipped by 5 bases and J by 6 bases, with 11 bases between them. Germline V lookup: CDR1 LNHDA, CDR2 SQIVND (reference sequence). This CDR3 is CASSPTWTQPQHF. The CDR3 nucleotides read TGTGCCAGTAGTCCCACCTGGACTCAGCCCCAGCATTTT.

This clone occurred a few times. The CDR3 reads CASTRGSTNEKLFF. CDR3 DNA sequence: TGTGCCAGCACACGAGGGTCAACTAATGAAAAACTGTTTTTT. The chain recombines TRBV7-9 with TRBJ1-4, with unresolved D. Germline assignment: CDR1 SEHNR and CDR2 FQNEAQ (reference sequence). This CDR3 spans 14 amino acids. Trimming left V 7 bases short and J 0 bases short, with 9 bases between.

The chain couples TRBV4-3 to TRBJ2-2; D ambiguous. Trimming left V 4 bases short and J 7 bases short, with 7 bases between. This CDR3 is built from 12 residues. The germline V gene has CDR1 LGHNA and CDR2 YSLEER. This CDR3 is CASSLQSGELFF. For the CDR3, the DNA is TGCGCCAGCAGCCTACAGAGCGGGGAGCTGTTTTTT.

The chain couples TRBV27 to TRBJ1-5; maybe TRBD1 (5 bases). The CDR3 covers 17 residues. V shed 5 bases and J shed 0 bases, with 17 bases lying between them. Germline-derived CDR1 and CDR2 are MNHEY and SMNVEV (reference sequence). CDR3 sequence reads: CASSKRGDPYSNQPQHF. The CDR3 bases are TGTGCCAGCAGTAAAAGGGGTGATCCTTATAGCAATCAGCCCCAGCATTTT.

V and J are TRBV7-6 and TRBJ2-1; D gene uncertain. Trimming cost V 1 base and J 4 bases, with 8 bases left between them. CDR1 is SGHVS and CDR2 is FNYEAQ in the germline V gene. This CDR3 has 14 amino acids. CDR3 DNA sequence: TGTGCCAGCAGCTTAGGTTCGGGTTACAATGAGCAGTTCTTC. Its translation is CASSLGSGYNEQFF. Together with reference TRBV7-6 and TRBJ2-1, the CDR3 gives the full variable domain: GAGVSQSPRYKVTKRGQDVALRCDPISGHVSLYWYRQALGQGPEFLTYFNYEAQQDKSGLPNDRFSAERPEGSISTLTIQRTEQRDSAMYRCASSLGSGYNEQFFGPGTRLTVL.

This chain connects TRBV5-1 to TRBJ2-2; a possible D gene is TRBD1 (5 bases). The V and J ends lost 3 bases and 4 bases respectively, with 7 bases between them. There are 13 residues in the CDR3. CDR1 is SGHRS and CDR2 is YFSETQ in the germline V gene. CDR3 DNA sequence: TGCGCCAGCAGCTCGACAGTCACCGGGGAGCTGTTTTTT. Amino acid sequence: CASSSTVTGELFF. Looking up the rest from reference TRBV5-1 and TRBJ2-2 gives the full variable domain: KAGVTQTPRYLIKTRGQQVTLSCSPISGHRSVSWYQQTPGQGLQFLFEYFSETQRNKGNFPGRFSGRQFSNSRSEMNVSTLELGDSALYLCASSSTVTGELFFGEGSRLTVL.

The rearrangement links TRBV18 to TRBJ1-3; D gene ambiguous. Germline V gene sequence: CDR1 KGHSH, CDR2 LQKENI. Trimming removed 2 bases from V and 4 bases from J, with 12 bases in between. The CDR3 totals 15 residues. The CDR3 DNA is TGTGCCAGCTCACCAGGACTCCGGAGCGGAAACACCATATATTTT. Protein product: CASSPGLRSGNTIYF. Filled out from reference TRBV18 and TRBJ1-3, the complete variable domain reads NAGVMQNPRHLVRRRGQEARLRCSPMKGHSHVYWYRQLPEEGLKFMVYLQKENIIDESGMPKERFSAEFPKEGPSILRIQQVVRGDSAAYFCASSPGLRSGNTIYFGEGSWLTVV.

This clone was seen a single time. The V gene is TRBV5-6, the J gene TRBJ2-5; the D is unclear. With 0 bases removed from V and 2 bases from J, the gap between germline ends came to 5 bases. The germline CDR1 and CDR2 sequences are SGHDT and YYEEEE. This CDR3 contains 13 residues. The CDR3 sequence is CASSLVVQETQYF. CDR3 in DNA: TGTGCCAGCAGCTTGGTGGTACAAGAGACCCAGTACTTC.

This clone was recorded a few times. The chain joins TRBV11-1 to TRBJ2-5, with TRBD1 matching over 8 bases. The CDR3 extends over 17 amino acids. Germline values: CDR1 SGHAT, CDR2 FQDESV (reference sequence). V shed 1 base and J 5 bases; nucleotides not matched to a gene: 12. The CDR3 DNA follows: TGTGCCAGCAGCTTAGGGCCAGGACAGGGCCCGGGGGAGACCCAGTACTTC. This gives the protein CASSLGPGQGPGETQYF.

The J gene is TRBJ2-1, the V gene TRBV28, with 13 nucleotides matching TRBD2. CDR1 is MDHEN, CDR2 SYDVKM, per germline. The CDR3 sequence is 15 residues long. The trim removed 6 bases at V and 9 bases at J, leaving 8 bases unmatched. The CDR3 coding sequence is TGTGCCAGCAGCAGGACTAGCGGGAGTGAGGGTGAGCAGTTCTTC. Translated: CASSRTSGSEGEQFF.

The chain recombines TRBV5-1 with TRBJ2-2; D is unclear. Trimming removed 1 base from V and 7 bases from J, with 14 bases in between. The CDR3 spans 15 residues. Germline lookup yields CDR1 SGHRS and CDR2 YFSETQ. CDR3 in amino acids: CASSLMAFYIGELFF. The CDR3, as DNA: TGCGCCAGCAGCTTGATGGCCTTCTACATCGGGGAGCTGTTTTTT.

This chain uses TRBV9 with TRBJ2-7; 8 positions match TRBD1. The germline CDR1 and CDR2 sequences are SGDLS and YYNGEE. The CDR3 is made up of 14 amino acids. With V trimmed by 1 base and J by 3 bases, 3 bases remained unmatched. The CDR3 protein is CASSVSGTGYEQYF. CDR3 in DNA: TGTGCCAGCAGCGTATCCGGGACAGGCTACGAGCAGTACTTC.

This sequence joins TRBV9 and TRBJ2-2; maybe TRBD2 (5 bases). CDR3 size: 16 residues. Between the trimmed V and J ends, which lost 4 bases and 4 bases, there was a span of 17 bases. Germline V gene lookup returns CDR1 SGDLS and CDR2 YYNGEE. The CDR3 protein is CASSPSPKIITGELFF. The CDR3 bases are TGTGCCAGCAGCCCTAGCCCGAAAATAATCACCGGGGAGCTGTTTTTT. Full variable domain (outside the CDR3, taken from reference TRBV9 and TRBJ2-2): DSGVTQTPKHLITATGQRVTLRCSPRSGDLSVYWYQQSLDQGLQFLIQYYNGEERAKGNILERFSAQQFPDLHSELNLSSLELGDSALYFCASSPSPKIITGELFFGEGSRLTVL.

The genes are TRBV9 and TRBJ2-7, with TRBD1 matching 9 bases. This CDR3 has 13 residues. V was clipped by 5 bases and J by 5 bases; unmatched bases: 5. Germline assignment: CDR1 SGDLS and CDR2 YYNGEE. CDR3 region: CASSETGGNEQYF. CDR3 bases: TGTGCCAGCAGTGAGACAGGGGGTAACGAGCAGTACTTC.

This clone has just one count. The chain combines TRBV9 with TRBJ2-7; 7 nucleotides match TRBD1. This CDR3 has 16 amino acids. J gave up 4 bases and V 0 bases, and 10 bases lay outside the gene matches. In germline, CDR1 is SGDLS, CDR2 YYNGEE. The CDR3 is CASSVGLWTGSYEQYF. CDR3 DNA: TGTGCCAGCAGCGTAGGGCTCTGGACAGGAAGTTACGAGCAGTACTTC.

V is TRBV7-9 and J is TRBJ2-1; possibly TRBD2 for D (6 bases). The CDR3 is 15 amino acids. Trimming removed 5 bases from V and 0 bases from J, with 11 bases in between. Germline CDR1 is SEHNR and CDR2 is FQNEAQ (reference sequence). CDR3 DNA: TGTGCCAGCAGCCCCCCCGGGAGCTCCTACAATGAGCAGTTCTTC. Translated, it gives CASSPPGSSYNEQFF.

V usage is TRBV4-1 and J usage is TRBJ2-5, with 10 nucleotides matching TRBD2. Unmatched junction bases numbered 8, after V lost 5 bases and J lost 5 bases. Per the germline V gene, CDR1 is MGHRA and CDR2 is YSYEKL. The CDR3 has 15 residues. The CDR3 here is CASSSSGRAWETQYF. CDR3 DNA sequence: TGCGCCAGCAGCTCGAGCGGGAGGGCCTGGGAGACCCAGTACTTC.

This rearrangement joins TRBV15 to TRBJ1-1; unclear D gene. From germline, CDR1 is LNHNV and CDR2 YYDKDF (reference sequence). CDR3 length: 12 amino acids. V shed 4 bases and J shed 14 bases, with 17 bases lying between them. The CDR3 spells CATSTASTASFF. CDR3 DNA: TGTGCCACCAGCACAGCATCCACCGCGTCCTTCTTT.

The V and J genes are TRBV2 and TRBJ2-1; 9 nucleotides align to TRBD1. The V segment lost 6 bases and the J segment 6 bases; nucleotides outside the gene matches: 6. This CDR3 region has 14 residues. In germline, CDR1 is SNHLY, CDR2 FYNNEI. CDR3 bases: TGTGCCAGCAGGGGACAGGGATTGGGCAATGAGCAGTTCTTC. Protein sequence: CASRGQGLGNEQFF.

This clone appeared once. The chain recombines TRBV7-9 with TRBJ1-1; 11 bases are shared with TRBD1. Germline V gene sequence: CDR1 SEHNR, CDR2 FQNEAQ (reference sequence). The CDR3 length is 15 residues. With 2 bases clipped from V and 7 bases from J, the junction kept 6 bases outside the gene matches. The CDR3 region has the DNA TGTGCCAGCAGCTTAATGGGGACAGGGGGAGATGAAGCTTTCTTT. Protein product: CASSLMGTGGDEAFF.

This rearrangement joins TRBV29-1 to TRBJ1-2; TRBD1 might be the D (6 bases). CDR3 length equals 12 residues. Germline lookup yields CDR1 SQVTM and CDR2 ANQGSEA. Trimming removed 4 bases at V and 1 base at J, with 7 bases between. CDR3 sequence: CSVVGGNYGYTF. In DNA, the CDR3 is TGCAGCGTTGTAGGGGGTAACTATGGCTACACCTTC.

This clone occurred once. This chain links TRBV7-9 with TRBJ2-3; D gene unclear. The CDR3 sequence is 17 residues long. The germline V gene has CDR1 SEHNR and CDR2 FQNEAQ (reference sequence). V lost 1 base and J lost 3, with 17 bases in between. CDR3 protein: CASSLVRLSQPTDTQYF. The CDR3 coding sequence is TGTGCCAGCAGCTTAGTCCGCCTGAGTCAGCCAACAGATACGCAGTATTTT.